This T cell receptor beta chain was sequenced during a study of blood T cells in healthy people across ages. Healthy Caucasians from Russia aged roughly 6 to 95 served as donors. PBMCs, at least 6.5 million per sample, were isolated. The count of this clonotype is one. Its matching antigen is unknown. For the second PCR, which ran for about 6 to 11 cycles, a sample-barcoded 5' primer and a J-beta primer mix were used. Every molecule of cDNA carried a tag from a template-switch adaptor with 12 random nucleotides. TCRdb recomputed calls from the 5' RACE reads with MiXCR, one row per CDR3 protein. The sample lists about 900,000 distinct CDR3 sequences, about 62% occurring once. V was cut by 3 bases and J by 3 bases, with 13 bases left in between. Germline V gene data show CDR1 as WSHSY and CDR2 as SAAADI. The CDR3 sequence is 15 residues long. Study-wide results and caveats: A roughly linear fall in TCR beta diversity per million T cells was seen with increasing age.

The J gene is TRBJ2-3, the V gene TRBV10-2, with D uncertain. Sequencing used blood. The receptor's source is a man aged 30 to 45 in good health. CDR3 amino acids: CASSDWGFSTDTQYF. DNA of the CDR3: TGCGCCAGCAGTGACTGGGGTTTTTCTACAGATACGCAGTATTTT.